The clone carrying this T cell receptor (beta chain) has ten or more counts. Its antigen is as yet unknown. This sample was included in a study of identical twins. Healthy Caucasian individuals made up all the donors. V was pared by 6 bases and J by 6 bases, with 3 bases of the junction left unmatched. Germline V gene lookup returns CDR1 MNHNS and CDR2 SASEGT. The CDR3 covers 13 residues. General observations from the study: The study based its conclusions on cross-sectional statistical analysis and did not follow the same donors. For cord blood, abundant beta clonotypes had fewer insertions, unlike memory repertoires, which showed none.

Template switching (which added a universal primer site) was used, and cDNA carried unique molecular identifiers. TCRdb ran MiXCR on the 5' RACE reads and lists one entry per CDR3 protein. The table shows about 220,000 distinct CDR3 sequences, with approximately 7.8% occurring only once. Another study also made use of these data, one on yellow fever vaccine responses in identical twins.

The clonotype was recovered from a woman aged 18-30 years in good health. The chain has TRBV6-1 and TRBJ1-5; 9 nucleotides match TRBD1. The sample taken for sequencing was CD8+ T cells sorted from blood. The CDR3 DNA reads TGTGCCAGCAGCGGACAGGGGAGTCAGCCCCAGCATTTT. This translates into CASSGQGSQPQHF.